The 25 T cell receptor beta chains presented below share a single source sample, sequenced in a study of metastatic and nonmetastatic thyroid tumors. Through MiXCR, TCRdb re-clonotyped the PCR reads. The sample consists of about 32,000 clones, around 7% of them appearing once. Patients underwent thyroid surgery, and none had received any treatment before it. The sequenced sample consisted of blood. The source is a female donor with papillary thyroid cancer or a benign thyroid nodule (not recorded which). Some clones in this sample may be carry-over from other donors' samples.

This clone was counted ten times or more. The CDR3 carries no conserved terminal phenylalanine or tryptophan, so it likely arises from a read error. V is TRBV27 and J is TRBJ2-7, with D possibly matching TRBD1 (5 bases). This CDR3 has 14 amino acids. Germline CDR1 is MNHEY and CDR2 is SMNVEV (reference sequence). Trimming removed 5 bases from V and 5 bases from J, with 16 bases in between. The CDR3 loop reads CASSPSPTENEQYL. CDR3 coding DNA: TGTGCCAGCAGTCCTTCCCCGACAGAAAACGAGCAGTACCTC.

This clone was seen many times. This CDR3 is also generated by other DNA sequences in the sample. The chain employs TRBV12-3 or TRBV12-4 and TRBJ1-5; weak D call: TRBD1 (6 bases). V was pared by 6 bases and J by 4 bases, with 16 bases between. The CDR3 sequence is 15 residues long. CDR3 amino acids: CASSSRGSSNQPQHF. Here the CDR3 DNA reads TGTGCCAGCAGCTCCAGGGGTTCCAGTAATCAGCCCCAGCATTTT.

This clone was seen repeatedly, ten times or more. The chain has TRBV7-8 and TRBJ2-3; 8 bases are shared with TRBD2. The CDR3 has 17 residues. The junction had 12 bases not matched to a gene; V was cut back by 1 base and J by 6 bases. Per germline, CDR1 SGHVS and CDR2 FQNEAQ. The CDR3 DNA reads TGTGCCAGCAGCTTAGGCTATCTAGCGGGCATTGGGGATACGCAGTATTTT. Its protein product is CASSLGYLAGIGDTQYF.

This clone was recorded at least ten times. V gene TRBV7-9 combines with J gene TRBJ2-1; D unresolved. Germline-derived CDR1 and CDR2 are SEHNR and FQNEAQ (reference sequence). The V and J ends lost 1 base and 0 bases respectively, with 10 bases between them. The CDR3 runs 16 residues. In DNA, the CDR3 is TGTGCCAGCAGCTTAGAGTACTCCAGCTCCTACAATGAGCAGTTCTTC. Translated, it gives CASSLEYSSSYNEQFF.

In its sample, this clone was seen many times. The CDR3 protein is CASSLSNNEQFF. In nucleotides, the CDR3 is TGTGCCAGCAGCTTAAGTAACAATGAGCAGTTCTTC. The chain couples TRBV7-3 to TRBJ2-1, with D unclear. Germline assignment: CDR1 SGHTA and CDR2 FQGTGA. The CDR3 runs to 12 residues. Trimming shortened V by 1 base and J by 5 bases, and 3 bases separated the two germline ends.

This clone was seen many times. The chain joins TRBV5-1 to TRBJ1-1, with D perhaps TRBD1 (5 bases). Germline V gene lookup returns CDR1 SGHRS and CDR2 YFSETQ. The CDR3 length is 13 residues. Deletions cut 2 bases from V and 7 bases from J, with 12 bases between. This CDR3 reads CASSLLGPVEAFF. The CDR3 bases are TGCGCCAGCAGCTTACTGGGGCCAGTTGAAGCTTTCTTT. Filled out from reference TRBV5-1 and TRBJ1-1, the complete variable domain reads KAGVTQTPRYLIKTRGQQVTLSCSPISGHRSVSWYQQTPGQGLQFLFEYFSETQRNKGNFPGRFSGRQFSNSRSEMNVSTLELGDSALYLCASSLLGPVEAFFGQGTRLTVV.

The sample holds many counts of this clone. This chain connects TRBV20-1 to TRBJ1-2, with D possibly being TRBD1 (5 bases). Germline loops: CDR1 DFQATT, CDR2 SNEGSKA (reference sequence). V dropped 6 bases and J dropped 8 bases, with 13 bases sitting between them. This CDR3 has 11 residues. The CDR3: CSASGSLGYTF. In DNA, the CDR3 is TGCAGTGCATCAGGGTCGCTCGGCTACACCTTC.

This clone was counted at least ten times. The chain carries TRBV7-9 and TRBJ2-2; D remains unclear. Trimming took off 1 base at V and 9 bases at J, with 6 bases between the two ends. CDR3 length: 12 residues. The germline CDR1 and CDR2 sequences are SEHNR and FQNEAQ (reference sequence). The CDR3 DNA sequence: TGTGCCAGCAGCTTAGTGAGCTGGGAGCTGTTTTTT. This gives the protein CASSLVSWELFF.

Many counts were recorded for this clone. The chain uses TRBV9 and TRBJ2-5; D possibly uses TRBD1 or TRBD2 (5 bases each). Germline CDR1 and CDR2: SGDLS and YYNGEE. The V end was cut by 4 bases, the J end by 2 bases, with 15 bases between. The CDR3 consists of 15 residues. The CDR3 DNA reads as TGTGCCAGCAGCCCCCTCGGGACGGATCAAGAGACCCAGTACTTC. This gives the protein CASSPLGTDQETQYF.

This clone was observed many times. V is TRBV29-1 and J is TRBJ1-2; D is unclear. Trimming removed 3 bases at V and 6 bases at J, with 14 bases between. This CDR3 is 13 amino acids long. Germline assignment: CDR1 SQVTM and CDR2 ANQGSEA. CDR3 residues: CSVEAGEEDGYTF. The CDR3 DNA follows: TGCAGCGTTGAGGCCGGTGAAGAAGATGGCTACACCTTC.

There are many counts of this clone. The chain links TRBV4-3 to TRBJ2-1; 10 nucleotides match TRBD1. J was trimmed by 6 bases and V by 4 bases; bases with no gene match: 15. This CDR3 is built from 18 residues. From germline, CDR1 is LGHNA and CDR2 YSLEER. The CDR3 DNA reads TGCGCCAGCAGCCGCGCTCGGGGTGGCAGGACAGGGGGCAATGAGCAGTTCTTC. This encodes CASSRARGGRTGGNEQFF.

This clone was counted many times. CDR3 protein: CASSPQLAGGVEQYF. DNA of the CDR3: TGTGCCAGTAGTCCGCAGTTGGCGGGGGGGGTTGAGCAGTACTTC. The V and J genes are TRBV19 and TRBJ2-7, with 9 positions matching TRBD2. J lost 7 bases, V lost 5 bases, and 12 bases had no gene match. This CDR3 has 15 amino acids. Germline V gene lookup returns CDR1 LNHDA and CDR2 SQIVND (reference sequence).

This clone was seen ten or more times. The DNA of the CDR3 is TGTGCCAGCAGCTCCGGGACGGCGGATACGCAGTATTTT. It is translated as CASSSGTADTQYF. This chain links TRBV11-3 with TRBJ2-3, with D perhaps assigned TRBD1 or TRBD2 (5 bases each). V gave up 4 bases and J gave up 6 bases, with 11 bases separating them. Per the germline V gene, CDR1 is SGHNT and CDR2 is YENEEA. The CDR3 is 13 residues long.

This clone was found many times. The chain is built from TRBV27 and TRBJ1-5; 7 bases are a match to TRBD1. Unmatched junction bases numbered 4, after V lost 4 bases and J lost 1 base. The germline V gene encodes CDR1 MNHEY and CDR2 SMNVEV (reference sequence). The CDR3 is 15 amino acids. The CDR3: CASSYRTGSNQPQHF. CDR3 sequence (DNA): TGTGCCAGCAGTTACCGGACAGGAAGCAATCAGCCCCAGCATTTT.

This clone has at least ten counts. CDR3 DNA: TGTGCCAGCAGTTTAATTAACGAGCAGTACTTC. Its protein is CASSLINEQYF. The V call is TRBV28, the J call TRBJ2-7; D unresolved. V gave up 2 bases and J gave up 5 bases, with 4 bases separating them. The length of the CDR3 is 11 residues. CDR1 is MDHEN and CDR2 is SYDVKM in the germline V gene.

The rearrangement uses TRBV20-1 and TRBJ2-2; the D is unclear. The CDR3 has 14 amino acids. The germline V gene encodes CDR1 DFQATT and CDR2 SNEGSKA (reference sequence). V was trimmed by 2 bases and J by 0 bases, leaving 7 bases between them. CDR3 nucleotides: TGCAGTGCTAGATGGGCCCCGAACACCGGGGAGCTGTTTTTT. It encodes CSARWAPNTGELFF.

This clone was seen many times. The chain uses TRBV30 and TRBJ2-5; perhaps TRBD2 as D (6 bases). CDR3 length: 12 residues. Trimming removed 3 bases from V and 5 bases from J, with 10 bases in between. CDR1 and CDR2 from the germline V gene are GTSNPN and SVGIG (reference sequence). In DNA, the CDR3 is TGTGCCTGGAGACTAGCAACGGAGACCCAGTACTTC. Its protein is CAWRLATETQYF.

In its sample, this clone was seen many times. The CDR3 DNA is TGTGCCAGCAGCGGGGGACTAGCGGCACAAGAGACCCAGTACTTC. It encodes CASSGGLAAQETQYF. This chain joins TRBV7-9 and TRBJ2-5; 11 bases match TRBD2. CDR3 length: 15 residues. Trimming cost V 5 bases and J 2 bases; bases outside gene matches: 4. Germline V gives CDR1 SEHNR, CDR2 FQNEAQ (reference sequence).

This clone was observed at least ten times. The CDR3 DNA reads as TGTGCCACCTACGGGCGAACCGGGACAGGGTTGTCCGGGGAGCTGTTTTTT. Protein product: CATYGRTGTGLSGELFF. The chain links TRBV11-1 to TRBJ2-2; 9 nucleotides align to TRBD1. CDR1 is SGHAT and CDR2 is FQDESV in the germline V gene (reference sequence). The CDR3 runs 17 residues. The V segment lost 10 bases and the J segment 6 bases; nucleotides outside the gene matches: 18.

This clone was observed at least ten times. DNA of the CDR3: TGTGCCAGTCGCGGGTTCCGGGGCAAGATACCCGTTAACTATGGCTACACCTTC. As protein: CASRGFRGKIPVNYGYTF. The V gene is TRBV12-3 or TRBV12-4, the J gene TRBJ1-2; a possible D gene is TRBD1 (5 bases). The CDR3 has 18 amino acids. V was pared by 9 bases and J by 1 base, with 27 bases between.

This clone was counted ten times or more. J is TRBJ2-1 and V is TRBV10-1; D perhaps matches TRBD1 (6 bases). Germline CDR1 WNHNN, CDR2 SYGVQD (reference sequence). CDR3 length: 16 residues. The V end lost 2 bases, the J end lost 4 bases, and 15 bases lay between the germline ends. DNA for the CDR3: TGCGCCAGCAGTGAGATGTCCGGGACACTTTACAATGAGCAGTTCTTC. Protein product: CASSEMSGTLYNEQFF.

J is TRBJ2-5 and V is TRBV18; 8 bases align to TRBD1. The CDR3 extends over 16 amino acids. Trimming at V came to 2 bases and at J to 4 bases, leaving 9 bases not matched to a gene. Germline CDR1 reads KGHSH; CDR2 reads LQKENI. In DNA form, the CDR3 reads TGTGCCAGCTCACCATGGGGACAGGTCCAGGGAGAGACCCAGTACTTC. It encodes CASSPWGQVQGETQYF.

This clone was picked up many times. The chain carries TRBV5-8 and TRBJ2-3, with 8 bases lining up with TRBD2. Germline V gene sequence: CDR1 SGHTS, CDR2 YDEGEE. Trimming cost V 7 bases and J 6 bases; bases outside gene matches: 7. This CDR3 is built from 13 residues. The CDR3 DNA reads as TGTGCCAGCGCTCCGGGAGGGTGGGATACGCAGTATTTT. This translates into CASAPGGWDTQYF.

This clone was picked up many times. V and J are TRBV7-2 and TRBJ2-5, with 10 bases aligning to TRBD2. This CDR3 spans 15 amino acids. After removal of 3 bases from V and 4 bases from J, the junction contained 5 bases not matched to a gene. Germline CDR1 reads SGHTA; CDR2 reads FQGNSA. The DNA of the CDR3 is TGTGCCAGCAGCTTGGGACTAGCGAACGGAGAGACCCAGTACTTC. Translated, it gives CASSLGLANGETQYF.

As for this clone: It may be a read error: a sequence one base away is much more abundant. The chain carries TRBV19 and TRBJ1-3; D call uncertain. The CDR3 loop spans 12 amino acids. CDR1 and CDR2 (germline): LNHDA, SQIVND (reference sequence). This CDR3 is CASRSPGSTIYF. CDR3 bases: TGTGCCAGTAGGTCACCCGGAAGCACCATATATTTT.